The 32 T cell receptor beta chains listed next were all sequenced from one sample in a study of T cell responses to AZD1222 COVID-19 vaccine. Clones were read by immunoSEQ multiplex PCR, and TCRdb kept only the in-frame ones, dropping some. Altogether more than 95,000 clones are present, 88% being singletons, with the ten largest covering 2% to 3%. The specimen was peripheral blood, collected on day 0 of AZD1222 vaccination. Every receptor here comes from an adult in good health.

This clone was found once. This chain uses TRBV18 with TRBJ1-4; D remains ambiguous. From germline, CDR1 is KGHSH and CDR2 LQKENI. V was trimmed by 0 bases and J by 5 bases, leaving 10 bases between them. The CDR3 runs to 15 residues. CDR3 region: CASSPPAQTNEKLFF. Here the CDR3 DNA reads TGTGCCAGCTCACCACCAGCACAGACCAATGAAAAACTGTTTTTT.

The chain combines TRBV28 with TRBJ2-7; D possibly corresponds to TRBD1 (5 bases). The length of the CDR3 is 13 residues. The V gene lost 7 bases and the J gene lost 2 bases, with 12 bases spanning the gap. The V gene's germline CDR1 is MDHEN and CDR2 SYDVKM. CDR3 region: CASIKGVTYEQYF. The CDR3 DNA reads TGTGCCAGCATTAAAGGGGTGACCTACGAGCAGTACTTC.

A few counts support this clone. This CDR3 reads CASSYSGSYEQYF. The CDR3 DNA reads TGTGCCAGCAGTTACTCAGGGAGCTACGAGCAGTACTTC. The V call is TRBV6-5, the J call TRBJ2-7; D is perhaps TRBD2 (5 bases). CDR3 length: 13 residues. Germline V gene sequence: CDR1 MNHEY, CDR2 SVGAGI. V dropped 0 bases and J dropped 3 bases, with 6 bases sitting between them.

This chain connects TRBV7-3 to TRBJ2-5, with a possible D match to TRBD2 (6 bases). Trimming took off 5 bases at V and 1 base at J, with 17 bases between the two ends. CDR3 length: 16 residues. The V gene's germline CDR1 is SGHTA and CDR2 FQGTGA. As DNA, the CDR3 is TGTGCCAGCAGCCCCTCAGCGACAGCGGGCCAAGAGACCCAGTACTTC. As protein: CASSPSATAGQETQYF.

The rearrangement uses TRBV19 and TRBJ2-7, with 8 positions matching TRBD2. Germline loops: CDR1 LNHDA, CDR2 SQIVND (reference sequence). Germline trimming cut 10 bases from V and 1 base from J; bases unmatched to any gene: 15. The CDR3 consists of 16 residues. The CDR3 DNA reads TGTGCCACCTCGCGGGAGGTTAGCGGGGTTTCCTACGAGCAGTACTTC. Its translation: CATSREVSGVSYEQYF.

The chain employs TRBV3-1 (or the pseudogene TRBV3-2) and TRBJ2-3, with 15 nucleotides matching TRBD2. Losses at the gene ends were 1 base for V and 5 bases for J; bases not matched to a gene: 7. This CDR3 region has 18 residues. CDR1 LGHDT and CDR2 YNNKEL come from the germline V gene (reference sequence). The CDR3 DNA is TGTGCCAGCAGCCAAGTAGGGGGACTAGCGGGAGGCCAAGATACGCAGTATTTT. Encoded protein: CASSQVGGLAGGQDTQYF.

The DNA of the CDR3 is TGTGCCAGCAGTGCAGGGGTGGTTAATTCACCCCTCCACTTT. It codes for CASSAGVVNSPLHF. V gene TRBV5-4 combines with J gene TRBJ1-6; D perhaps matches TRBD1 (6 bases). The CDR3 consists of 14 residues. Germline CDR1 is SGHNT and CDR2 is YYREEE (reference sequence). V shed 5 bases and J shed 6 bases, with 12 bases lying between them.

V and J are TRBV2 and TRBJ1-5; 10 bases align to TRBD1. CDR3 size: 15 residues. Germline trimming cut 6 bases from V and 3 bases from J; bases unmatched to any gene: 5. The germline V gene has CDR1 SNHLY and CDR2 FYNNEI. The CDR3 nucleotides are TGTGCCAGCAGAGAGACAGGGGGCCCCAATCAGCCCCAGCATTTT. Protein: CASRETGGPNQPQHF.

This chain connects TRBV3-1 (or the pseudogene TRBV3-2) to TRBJ1-5; tentative D call: TRBD1 (6 bases). Per germline, CDR1 LGHDT and CDR2 YNNKEL (reference sequence). The CDR3 runs to 14 residues. V gave up 0 bases and J gave up 7 bases, with 10 bases separating them. CDR3 residues: CASSQDPGGQPQHF. In DNA form, the CDR3 reads TGTGCCAGCAGCCAAGATCCGGGGGGCCAGCCCCAGCATTTT.

This clone was observed a few times. The rearrangement links TRBV6-1 to TRBJ2-2, with a weak D call TRBD1 (5 bases). In germline, CDR1 is MNHNS, CDR2 SASEGT. This CDR3 is built from 15 residues. The ends were cut back, 3 bases at V and 2 bases at J, with 10 bases in the middle. CDR3 sequence: CASSDSQGNTGELFF. CDR3 bases: TGTGCCAGCAGTGACAGCCAGGGAAACACCGGGGAGCTGTTTTTT.

The gene calls are TRBV6-5 and TRBJ1-1, with D tentatively TRBD1 (5 bases). V lost 9 bases and J lost 5, with 16 bases in between. The CDR3 is 13 amino acids. The germline V gene encodes CDR1 MNHEY and CDR2 SVGAGI. DNA for the CDR3: TGTGCCAGTCCCTCCTCGGGGGAGACTGAAGCTTTCTTT. It specifies CASPSSGETEAFF.

The chain is built from TRBV19 and TRBJ2-3; D is possibly TRBD2 (5 bases). The germline V gene has CDR1 LNHDA and CDR2 SQIVND (reference sequence). V was cut by 7 bases and J by 0 bases, with 14 bases left in between. This CDR3 is built from 15 residues. CDR3 bases: TGTGCCAGTACCCCGACTACCATTAGCACAGATACGCAGTATTTT. It codes for CASTPTTISTDTQYF.

The V gene is TRBV13, the J gene TRBJ2-3, with 8 bases identical to TRBD1. The V gene's germline CDR1 is PRHDT and CDR2 FYEKMQ (reference sequence). The CDR3 is 15 residues long. V lost 3 bases and J lost 4; bases outside the gene matches: 6. CDR3 amino acids: CASSFDRGRADTQYF. CDR3 coding DNA: TGTGCCAGCAGCTTTGACAGGGGTAGGGCAGATACGCAGTATTTT. The variable domain in full, with the rest retrieved from reference TRBV13 and TRBJ2-3, is AAGVIQSPRHLIKEKRETATLKCYPIPRHDTVYWYQQGPGQDPQFLISFYEKMQSDKGSIPDRFSAQQFSDYHSELNMSSLELGDSALYFCASSFDRGRADTQYFGPGTRLTVL.

This chain links TRBV5-6 with TRBJ2-3; 7 positions match TRBD1. In germline, CDR1 is SGHDT, CDR2 YYEEEE. J lost 0 bases, V lost 3 bases, and 10 bases had no gene match. This CDR3 spans 17 amino acids. The CDR3 loop reads CASSWIPGQSSTDTQYF. CDR3 DNA: TGTGCCAGCAGCTGGATACCGGGACAGTCGAGCACAGATACGCAGTATTTT. The full variable domain, completed using reference TRBV5-6 and TRBJ2-3, is DAGVTQSPTHLIKTRGQQVTLRCSPKSGHDTVSWYQQALGQGPQFIFQYYEEEERQRGNFPDRFSGHQFPNYSSELNVNALLLGDSALYLCASSWIPGQSSTDTQYFGPGTRLTVL.

The J gene is TRBJ2-3, the V gene TRBV7-2, with D possibly TRBD2 on 6 matching bases. Germline V gives CDR1 SGHTA, CDR2 FQGNSA. V lost 5 bases and J 7 bases, leaving 13 bases between the germline ends. The CDR3 contains 13 residues. CDR3 bases: TGTGCCAGCAGCCCGGGGGTAGAGAATACGCAGTATTTT. Protein product: CASSPGVENTQYF.

V gene TRBV7-9 combines with J gene TRBJ1-6; D possibly corresponds to TRBD1 (5 bases). The V end was cut by 5 bases, the J end by 8 bases, with 13 bases between. This CDR3 has 14 amino acids. CDR1 and CDR2 from the germline V gene are SEHNR and FQNEAQ (reference sequence). The CDR3 reads CASSAGHRDSPLHF. The CDR3 bases are TGTGCCAGCAGCGCCGGACACCGCGATTCACCCCTCCACTTT.

This chain connects TRBV6-1 to TRBJ1-4; TRBD1 is a possible D gene (5 bases). The germline V and J ends were trimmed by 0 bases and 7 bases, with 12 bases remaining between them. The CDR3 is 15 amino acids. CDR1 is MNHNS and CDR2 is SASEGT in the germline V gene. The DNA of the CDR3 is TGTGCCAGCAGTGAAGCGCCCGGGACTCTTGAAAAACTGTTTTTT. This translates into CASSEAPGTLEKLFF.

The V call is TRBV11-2, the J call TRBJ2-7, with D perhaps being TRBD1 or TRBD2 (5 bases each). There are 18 residues in the CDR3. The V gene's germline CDR1 is SGHAT and CDR2 FQNNGV. Trimming stripped 5 bases from V and 6 bases from J, with 29 bases between. Here the CDR3 reads CASSLFASSRERGIEQYF. As DNA, the CDR3 is TGTGCCAGCAGCCTATTCGCTAGCTCAAGAGAAAGGGGCATCGAGCAGTACTTC.

The chain employs TRBV6-1 and TRBJ1-2, with D possibly TRBD1 on 6 matching bases. The V gene lost 2 bases and the J gene lost 4 bases, with 11 bases spanning the gap. This CDR3 spans 14 amino acids. Per the germline V gene, CDR1 is MNHNS and CDR2 is SASEGT. The CDR3 DNA reads as TGTGCCAGCAGTGAAAGAAGGGGGGTCTATGGCTACACCTTC. This translates into CASSERRGVYGYTF.

J is TRBJ2-7 and V is TRBV18, with 7 bases lining up with TRBD2. This CDR3 comprises 14 residues. Germline assignment: CDR1 KGHSH and CDR2 LQKENI. The V segment lost 0 bases and the J segment 4 bases; nucleotides outside the gene matches: 3. In DNA form, the CDR3 reads TGTGCCAGCTCACCACCTGGGAGGGATTACGAGCAGTACTTC. This sequence encodes CASSPPGRDYEQYF.

The chain joins TRBV7-9 to TRBJ1-1; TRBD1 might be the D (5 bases). The CDR3 extends over 15 amino acids. Trimming pared 1 base from V and 8 bases from J, leaving 17 bases between. Germline-derived CDR1 and CDR2 are SEHNR and FQNEAQ (reference sequence). CDR3 residues: CASSLEGGTTQEAFF. The CDR3 nucleotides read TGTGCCAGCAGCTTAGAAGGCGGGACCACCCAGGAAGCTTTCTTT.

The V gene is TRBV5-1, the J gene TRBJ2-1; 12 positions agree with TRBD2. The CDR3 length is 16 residues. V shed 4 bases, J shed 4 bases, and the junction held 6 bases outside the gene matches. Germline values: CDR1 SGHRS, CDR2 YFSETQ. CDR3 nucleotide sequence: TGCGCCAGCAGCGGAACTAGCGGGGGGTGGTACAATGAGCAGTTCTTC. Amino acid sequence: CASSGTSGGWYNEQFF.

The chain is built from TRBV5-8 and TRBJ1-5; the D gene is possibly TRBD1 (6 bases). V was clipped by 4 bases and J by 0 bases, with 11 bases between them. CDR3 size: 15 residues. Germline V CDR1 and CDR2: SGHTS, YDEGEE. Written as DNA, the CDR3 is TGTGCCAGCAGCACCTGGACAGTTAGCAATCAGCCCCAGCATTTT. Residues: CASSTWTVSNQPQHF.

This CDR3 reads CASSENYEQYF. CDR3 sequence (DNA): TGTGCCAGCAGTGAGAACTACGAGCAGTACTTC. The genes are TRBV6-2 or TRBV6-3 and TRBJ2-7; unclear D gene. The CDR3 consists of 11 residues. Germline CDR1 is MNHEY and CDR2 is SVGEGT. V lost 5 bases and J 3 bases, leaving 5 bases between the germline ends.

This rearrangement joins TRBV19 to TRBJ1-2, with D possibly matching TRBD1 (6 bases). Trimming stripped 2 bases from V and 7 bases from J, with 20 bases between. CDR1 is LNHDA and CDR2 is SQIVND in the germline V gene (reference sequence). The CDR3 loop spans 16 amino acids. The CDR3: CASSILDRTTNLGYTF. In DNA form, the CDR3 reads TGTGCCAGTAGTATACTAGACAGGACGACTAACCTTGGCTACACCTTC. The variable domain in full, completed from reference TRBV19 and TRBJ1-2, reads DGGITQSPKYLFRKEGQNVTLSCEQNLNHDAMYWYRQDPGQGLRLIYYSQIVNDFQKGDIAEGYSVSREKKESFPLTVTSAQKNPTAFYLCASSILDRTTNLGYTFGSGTRLTVV.

The chain couples TRBV5-1 to TRBJ1-2; D is unclear. This CDR3 contains 15 residues. Between the trimmed V and J ends, which lost 1 base and 2 bases, there was a span of 12 bases. The V gene's germline CDR1 is SGHRS and CDR2 YFSETQ. This CDR3 is CASSLLGDLNYGYTF. CDR3 coding DNA: TGCGCCAGCAGCTTGTTAGGCGACTTAAACTATGGCTACACCTTC.

The V and J genes are TRBV10-2 and TRBJ1-5, with a tentative D call TRBD1 (5 bases). Trimming took 7 bases from V and 5 from J, leaving 12 bases between them. This CDR3 is built from 13 residues. In germline, CDR1 is WSHSY, CDR2 SAAADI. This chain's CDR3 is CASMGGVDQPQHF. CDR3 bases: TGCGCCAGCATGGGGGGGGTGGATCAGCCCCAGCATTTT.

J is TRBJ2-1 and V is TRBV6-5; no firm D call. The CDR3 consists of 15 residues. V shed 4 bases and J shed 2 bases, with 12 bases lying between them. Germline values: CDR1 MNHEY, CDR2 SVGAGI. CDR3 bases: TGTGCCAGCAGTTCCCGATCGATGGCCTACAATGAGCAGTTCTTC. This translates into CASSSRSMAYNEQFF.

The V and J genes are TRBV18 and TRBJ2-1; 7 positions agree with TRBD2. The germline V gene has CDR1 KGHSH and CDR2 LQKENI. There are 15 residues in the CDR3. Losses at the gene ends were 3 bases for V and 4 bases for J; bases not matched to a gene: 6. The CDR3 DNA reads as TGTGCCAGCTCACCTCTCGGGAGGCAGTACAATGAGCAGTTCTTC. Translating it yields CASSPLGRQYNEQFF.

This clone occurred once. The chain employs TRBV19 and TRBJ2-1; D tentatively reads TRBD1 or TRBD2 (5 bases each). This CDR3 region has 14 residues. Germline V gives CDR1 LNHDA, CDR2 SQIVND (reference sequence). V lost 2 bases to trimming and J lost 4 bases, with 9 bases between them. CDR3 DNA: TGTGCCAGTAGTATATTTGAGGGGTACAATGAGCAGTTCTTC. It encodes CASSIFEGYNEQFF.

The gene calls are TRBV18 and TRBJ1-1; D gene ambiguous. The CDR3 length is 13 residues. Between the trimmed V and J ends, which lost 3 bases and 1 base, there was a span of 6 bases. CDR1 and CDR2 from the germline V gene are KGHSH and LQKENI. The CDR3 loop is CASSPIKNTEAFF. The CDR3 nucleotides are TGTGCCAGCTCACCCATTAAGAACACTGAAGCTTTCTTT.

The rearrangement uses TRBV5-1 and TRBJ2-1; 8 bases match TRBD1. The CDR3 runs to 12 residues. J gave up 15 bases and V 3 bases, and 8 bases lay outside the gene matches. The germline V gene encodes CDR1 SGHRS and CDR2 YFSETQ. The CDR3 DNA is TGCGCCAGCAGCTCTGGACAGGGTGGGGCGTTCTTC. Its translation is CASSSGQGGAFF.